What follows are 10 T cell receptor beta chains derived from one specimen sequenced in a study of T cells in Graves' hyperthyroidism and ophthalmopathy. The source material, RNA transcripts, was used to amplify TCR beta CDR3 regions. RT-PCR in the first round (using the HTBI primer set) targeted the TCR CDR3. MiXCR, applied by TCRdb to the multiplex PCR reads, yields one record per CDR3 protein. The sample lists around 250,000 distinct CDR3 sequences, approximately 16% seen once, with 28% in the top ten. The sample consisted of blood. Every receptor here comes from a woman in her late teens or twenties with Graves' ophthalmopathy.

This clonotype has at least ten counts. The chain links TRBV27 to TRBJ2-1; D gene unclear. The CDR3 consists of 13 residues. V lost 2 bases, J lost 4 bases, and 6 bases lay in between. CDR1 and CDR2 (germline): MNHEY, SMNVEV (reference sequence). CDR3 nucleotide sequence: TGTGCCAGCAGTTTAAACACTTACAATGAGCAGTTCTTC. Amino acids: CASSLNTYNEQFF.

This clonotype appeared many times. The chain employs TRBV4-1 and TRBJ1-1; TRBD1 might be the D (5 bases). Per germline, CDR1 MGHRA and CDR2 YSYEKL. Trimming took 1 base from V and 8 from J, leaving 23 bases between them. CDR3 size: 17 residues. The CDR3: CASSQAPGRYTRYEAFF. In DNA, the CDR3 is TGCGCCAGCAGCCAAGCACCGGGACGATACACAAGATACGAAGCTTTCTTT.

This clonotype was counted many times. The rearrangement links TRBV11-3 to TRBJ2-1, with TRBD2 identical over 15 bases. The J segment lost 8 bases and the V segment lost 2 bases, leaving 7 bases of the junction unmatched. The CDR3 spans 17 residues. Germline V gene data show CDR1 as SGHNT and CDR2 as YENEEA. CDR3 coding DNA: TGTGCCAGCAGCTTATCGGGACTAGCGGGAGGACGGGATGAGCAGTTCTTC. It is translated as CASSLSGLAGGRDEQFF.

This clonotype was seen many times. CDR3 amino acids: CAWSVGLGEETQYF. The CDR3 DNA is TGTGCCTGGAGTGTCGGCCTCGGGGAAGAGACCCAGTACTTC. This chain uses TRBV30 with TRBJ2-5, with D tentatively TRBD2 (5 bases). V was trimmed by 0 bases and J by 3 bases, leaving 11 bases between them. This CDR3 has 14 residues. CDR1 and CDR2 from the germline V gene are GTSNPN and SVGIG (reference sequence).

At least ten counts were recorded for this clonotype. The rearrangement uses TRBV7-8 and TRBJ1-1, with D possibly matching TRBD1 (5 bases). Germline CDR1 reads SGHVS; CDR2 reads FQNEAQ. V was pared by 4 bases and J by 1 base, with 10 bases between. The CDR3 consists of 14 residues. CDR3 sequence (DNA): TGTGCCAGCAGCTCCGGGGGGGGGAACACTGAAGCTTTCTTT. It translates to CASSSGGGNTEAFF.

The rearrangement links TRBV5-6 to TRBJ1-1; D is ambiguous. V lost 0 bases and J lost 4, with 7 bases in between. CDR1 is SGHDT, CDR2 YYEEEE, per germline. The CDR3 runs 13 residues. CDR3 residues: CASSLEWSTEAFF. The CDR3 DNA sequence: TGTGCCAGCAGCTTGGAATGGAGCACTGAAGCTTTCTTT. Based on the CDR3 plus reference TRBV5-6 and TRBJ1-1, the full variable domain is DAGVTQSPTHLIKTRGQQVTLRCSPKSGHDTVSWYQQALGQGPQFIFQYYEEEERQRGNFPDRFSGHQFPNYSSELNVNALLLGDSALYLCASSLEWSTEAFFGQGTRLTVV.

In this sample, this clonotype turned up many times. The chain links TRBV9 to TRBJ2-2; either TRBD1 or TRBD2 may fit D (5 bases each). The V gene's germline CDR1 is SGDLS and CDR2 YYNGEE. CDR3 size: 15 residues. Trimming cost V 3 bases and J 6 bases, with 15 bases left between them. For the CDR3, the DNA is TGTGCCAGCAGCGCCGGGGCTAGGGGATCCGGGGAGCTGTTTTTT. It specifies CASSAGARGSGELFF.

In its sample, this clonotype was seen many times. The chain joins TRBV7-2 to TRBJ2-3; D may be TRBD2 (6 bases). The CDR3 runs 18 residues. V was trimmed by 1 base and J by 8 bases, leaving 25 bases between them. From germline, CDR1 is SGHTA and CDR2 FQGNSA. This CDR3 is CASSLGSGGLPGYATQYF. The CDR3, as DNA: TGTGCCAGCAGCTTAGGATCCGGAGGGCTACCTGGATATGCTACGCAGTATTTT. Complete variable domain (other parts from reference TRBV7-2 and TRBJ2-3): GAGVSQSPSNKVTEKGKDVELRCDPISGHTALYWYRQSLGQGLEFLIYFQGNSAPDKSGLPSDRFSAERTGGSVSTLTIQRTQQEDSAVYLCASSLGSGGLPGYATQYFGPGTRLTVL.

Only a few counts were recorded for this clonotype. The chain links TRBV4-3 to TRBJ2-7; perhaps TRBD2 as D (5 bases). Trimming left V 4 bases short and J 3 bases short, with 16 bases between. Germline CDR1 reads LGHNA; CDR2 reads YSLEER. The CDR3 has 15 residues. CDR3 sequence (DNA): TGCGCCAGCAGCCCAGCCTTAGAAGGAGGCTACGAGCAGTACTTC. Encoded protein: CASSPALEGGYEQYF.

This clonotype was seen at least ten times. This chain uses TRBV5-4 with TRBJ2-7; D perhaps matches TRBD2 (5 bases). The CDR3 is 13 residues long. Trimming removed 4 bases from V and 1 base from J, with 9 bases in between. Per the germline V gene, CDR1 is SGHNT and CDR2 is YYREEE (reference sequence). CDR3 bases: TGTGCCAGCAGCGCGGGCCAGTCCTACGAGCAGTACTTC. It encodes CASSAGQSYEQYF.